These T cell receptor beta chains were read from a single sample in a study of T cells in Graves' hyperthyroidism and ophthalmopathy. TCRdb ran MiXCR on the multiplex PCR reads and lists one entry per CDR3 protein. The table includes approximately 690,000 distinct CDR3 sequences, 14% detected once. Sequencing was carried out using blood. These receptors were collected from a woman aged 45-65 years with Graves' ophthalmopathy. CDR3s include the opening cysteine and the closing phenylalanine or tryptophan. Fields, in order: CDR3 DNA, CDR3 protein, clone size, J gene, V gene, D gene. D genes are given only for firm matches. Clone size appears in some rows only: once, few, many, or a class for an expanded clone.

TGTGCCAGCAGAACCGGGGGGGAAGGTAGAGAGCAGTTCTTC CASRTGGEGREQFF many TRBJ2-1 TRBV7-9 TRBD2
TGTGCCAGCAGTTACATGACAGGGGCGGACACCGGGGAGCTGTTTTTT CASSYMTGADTGELFF many TRBJ2-2 TRBV6-2/TRBV6-3 TRBD1
TGTGCCAGCAGCTTAGGGGGGCGGTACAATGAGCAGTTCTTC CASSLGGRYNEQFF many TRBJ2-1 TRBV11-2 -
TGCAGTGCTAGAGACTTGATTGGTAGCTACGAGCAGTACTTC CSARDLIGSYEQYF few TRBJ2-7 TRBV20-1 -
TGTGCCAGCTCGACTAGCGAACTGATACCGAACACCGGGGAGCTGTTTTTT CASSTSELIPNTGELFF - TRBJ2-2 TRBV2 TRBD2
TGTGCCAGCAGTTTGGTTGCAGTCACCGGGGAGCTGTTTTTT CASSLVAVTGELFF - TRBJ2-2 TRBV12-3/TRBV12-4 -
TGTGCCAGCAGCTTCGGACAATCCTCCGGTGGAAACACCATATATTTT CASSFGQSSGGNTIYF many TRBJ1-3 TRBV7-2 -
TGCAGTGCTAGGGCCCCCTGGGGACAGTCCGGGTTTGTGACTAATGAAAAACTGTTTTTT CSARAPWGQSGFVTNEKLFF - TRBJ1-4 TRBV20-1 TRBD1
TGTGCCACCAGTGATCCCCGGGGCAGGGGGGCCCGCCTTGCTAGCACAGATACGCAGTATTTT CATSDPRGRGARLASTDTQYF many TRBJ2-3 TRBV24-1 -
TGTGCCAGCAGCCACCTCGGGACTAGCGGGAGTTCGTATGAGCAGTTCTTC CASSHLGTSGSSYEQFF many TRBJ2-1 TRBV3-1 TRBD2
TGCAGTGCTAGTGGGGCCTCTGGGGCCAACGTCCTGACTTTC CSASGASGANVLTF - TRBJ2-6 TRBV20-1 -
TGTGCTAGTGGACAGACTAGCGGGATTGGAGAGACCCAGTACTTC CASGQTSGIGETQYF many TRBJ2-5 TRBV12-5 TRBD2
TGTGCCAGCAGCGCAGGACAGTGGGAGACCCAGTACTTC CASSAGQWETQYF many TRBJ2-5 TRBV7-3 -
TGTGCCAGCAGCTTAGTACAGGGAAAAGGGAATGAGCAGTTCTTC CASSLVQGKGNEQFF many TRBJ2-1 TRBV11-2 -
TGTGCCAGCAGCCCAGGGGACTACGGACTCTACAATGAGCAGTTCTTC CASSPGDYGLYNEQFF many TRBJ2-1 TRBV9 -
TGTGCCAGCAGCCACACCACCGGGACAGTGGAAGAGACCCAGTACTTC CASSHTTGTVEETQYF many TRBJ2-5 TRBV5-5 TRBD1
TGTGCCAGCAGCTTAGATTTGGCTAGCGGAGCCTACGAGCAGTACTTC CASSLDLASGAYEQYF many TRBJ2-7 TRBV11-2 TRBD2
TGCGCCAGCAGTCGGGACCCTGCAACTAATGAAAAACTGTTTTTT CASSRDPATNEKLFF - TRBJ1-4 TRBV5-1 -
TGTGCCAGCAGCGCCACGGGAGGGGTCACCGAGCAGTACTTC CASSATGGVTEQYF many TRBJ2-7 TRBV9 TRBD2
TGTGCCAGCAGCTCCACCGGGACAGGGGTGGACAATGAGCAGTTCTTC CASSSTGTGVDNEQFF - TRBJ2-1 TRBV7-9 TRBD1
TGTGCCATCAGTGATCGGGCAGCCCAAGAGACCCAGTACTTC CAISDRAAQETQYF many TRBJ2-5 TRBV10-3 -
TGTGCCAGTAGCCCGGGTGACAGGGACTACTTTAACTATGGCTACACCTTC CASSPGDRDYFNYGYTF - TRBJ1-2 TRBV19 TRBD1
TGTGCCTGGAGTGTAGGGGGGAGCACAGATACGCAGTATTTT CAWSVGGSTDTQYF - TRBJ2-3 TRBV30 -
TGTGCCAGCAGTTTCACTAGCGGAAACTACGAGCAGTACTTC CASSFTSGNYEQYF many TRBJ2-7 TRBV6-1 TRBD2
TGTGCCAGCAGCCGTACATATACATCCGGGACTAGCGGGAGAAAACGCGCCGGGGAGCTGTTTTTT CASSRTYTSGTSGRKRAGELFF many TRBJ2-2 TRBV14 TRBD2
TGTGCCAGCAGCTTAGGAGTTCGTCTAGCGGGCTCTAGCTCCTACGAGCAGTACTTC CASSLGVRLAGSSSYEQYF many TRBJ2-7 TRBV11-3 TRBD2
TGTGCCAGTAGTTTCTATGGTGAGCAGTTCTTC CASSFYGEQFF - TRBJ2-1 TRBV19 -
TGCAGTGCTAGGAAAGGGGGCTCCCAAGAGACCCAGTACTTC CSARKGGSQETQYF once TRBJ2-5 TRBV20-1 TRBD1
TGTGCCAGCAGCTTCTTTTACACCGGGGAGCTGTTTTTT CASSFFYTGELFF many TRBJ2-2 TRBV7-3 -
TGCGCCAGCAGCTCTACGGGTGCTGGGGATACGCAGTATTTT CASSSTGAGDTQYF many TRBJ2-3 TRBV5-1 -
TGTGCCAGCAGTTACTCGGGGACTATTAACTACGAGCAGTACTTC CASSYSGTINYEQYF many TRBJ2-7 TRBV6-2/TRBV6-3 TRBD2
TGTGCCAGCAGCCCAGGGAACCGCAATCAGCCCCAGCATTTT CASSPGNRNQPQHF many TRBJ1-5 TRBV7-9 -
TGTGCCAGCAGCCAAGCCCTAGCGGGAGTTATAGACATTCAGTACTTC CASSQALAGVIDIQYF many TRBJ2-4 TRBV14 TRBD2
TGTGCCAGCAGCCCTAGCGCCCGGGGCAAACTTGAAGCTTTCTTT CASSPSARGKLEAFF many TRBJ1-1 TRBV7-2 -
TGCAGCGTTACAGTTCCAACTTCCTACGAGCAGTACTTC CSVTVPTSYEQYF - TRBJ2-7 TRBV29-1 -
TGTGCCAGCAGCCCCAATAACCCCCAAGAGACCCAGTACTTC CASSPNNPQETQYF - TRBJ2-5 TRBV7-6 -
TGTGCCAGCAGCTTACGACAAGGCATAAACACCGGGGAGCTGTTTTTT CASSLRQGINTGELFF many TRBJ2-2 TRBV7-9 -
TGTGCCAGCAGCTTAATAGCGGGAGTATTAGATACGCAGTATTTT CASSLIAGVLDTQYF many TRBJ2-3 TRBV13 TRBD2
TGTGCCAGCAGTTCCTTCTTCGGCTGGGGGAATGAGCAGTTCTTC CASSSFFGWGNEQFF few TRBJ2-1 TRBV6-2/TRBV6-3 -
TGTGCCAGCAGCTTACGCTCCCCAGAAATAAGAGGCACAGATACGCAGTATTTT CASSLRSPEIRGTDTQYF few TRBJ2-3 TRBV7-9 -
TGTGCCAGCAGCCAAGTTAGAACCGCGACAGGTCTTAGGGGCACCGGGGAGCTGTTTTTT CASSQVRTATGLRGTGELFF few TRBJ2-2 TRBV3-1 -
TGTGCCAGCAGCCCAACCTTGGGACAGAGAAATCAGCCCCAGCATTTT CASSPTLGQRNQPQHF many TRBJ1-5 TRBV3-1 TRBD1
TGTGCCAGCTCACCACCGTTGGTGTTGAACACTGAAGCTTTCTTT CASSPPLVLNTEAFF - TRBJ1-1 TRBV18 -
TGTGCCAGCAGTTTGAGAAGGGTTAGTATCGGCGAGCAGTACTTC CASSLRRVSIGEQYF many TRBJ2-7 TRBV28 -
TGTGCCAGCAGTTTAGCAGGGGGCAGATCACCCCTCCACTTT CASSLAGGRSPLHF many TRBJ1-6 TRBV12-3/TRBV12-4 TRBD1
TGTGCCAGCAGTCGTCTCGGGGTTGGCAATCAGCCCCAGCATTTT CASSRLGVGNQPQHF - TRBJ1-5 TRBV27 -
TGCAGCGTTCTACCGGGACAACATGGCTACACCTTC CSVLPGQHGYTF few TRBJ1-2 TRBV29-1 -
TGCGCCAGCAGCTTGAGGGCGGGAGGGAATGAGCAGTTCTTC CASSLRAGGNEQFF many TRBJ2-1 TRBV5-1 TRBD2
TGCAGCGTTTCAAACGGGGATAATTCACCCCTCCACTTT CSVSNGDNSPLHF - TRBJ1-6 TRBV29-1 -
TGTGCCAGCAGTTTCGACAGGAATTCCCACGAGCAGTACTTC CASSFDRNSHEQYF many TRBJ2-7 TRBV6-2/TRBV6-3 -
TGTGCCAGCAGCGTAGACCCCGCGGGAGTAGATACGCAGTATTTT CASSVDPAGVDTQYF - TRBJ2-3 TRBV9 TRBD2
TGTGCCAGCAGTACCTTGGGAGCTAACTATGGCTACACCTTC CASSTLGANYGYTF many TRBJ1-2 TRBV28 -
TGTGCCAGCAGCCAAGATCAATCCAGGGCCAAAGCTTTCTTT CASSQDQSRAKAFF - TRBJ1-1 TRBV3-1 -
TGTGCCAGCAGCCCTCGTCTTATGTACAATGAGCAGTTCTTC CASSPRLMYNEQFF few TRBJ2-1 TRBV6-1 -